This is a list of T cell receptor beta chains from one sample in a study of CD8+ T cells in alopecia areata. The data were produced by immunoSEQ multiplex PCR, yet TCRdb's version contains in-frame clones alone and is incomplete. The sample consists of roughly 250,000 clones, under 70% of them appearing once. Here the sequenced sample was CD4+ T cells sorted from blood, taken at week 0. The receptors come from a human donor with alopecia areata. Each CDR3 is given with its conserved first and last residue. The order of the fields is CDR3 protein, CDR3 DNA, V gene, clone size, J gene, D gene. A D gene is named only where the DNA matches it firmly. Clone sizes are given selectively: once, few, many, or a class where the clone is expanded.

CDR3 protein: CATSPPGSGGWYQPQHF; CDR3 DNA: TGTGCCACCAGCCCTCCTGGCTCGGGGGGGTGGTATCAGCCCCAGCATTTT; V gene: TRBV15; clone size: .; J gene: TRBJ1-5; D gene: .
CDR3 protein: CSIVTGTGGETQYF; CDR3 DNA: TGCAGCATCGTTACCGGCACAGGGGGAGAGACCCAGTACTTC; V gene: TRBV29-1; clone size: .; J gene: TRBJ2-5; D gene: TRBD1
CDR3 protein: CASSYSSGGSAYEQYF; CDR3 DNA: TGTGCCAGCAGTTACTCGAGCGGGGGGTCGGCCTACGAGCAGTACTTC; V gene: TRBV6-6; clone size: .; J gene: TRBJ2-7; D gene: TRBD2
CDR3 protein: CASSPQGHEQYF; CDR3 DNA: TGTGCCAGCTCACCCCAGGGGCACGAGCAGTACTTC; V gene: TRBV18; clone size: .; J gene: TRBJ2-7; D gene: .
CDR3 protein: CASSLTSGASTDTQYF; CDR3 DNA: TGTGCCAGCAGCTTAACTAGCGGGGCTAGCACAGATACGCAGTATTTT; V gene: TRBV9; clone size: once; J gene: TRBJ2-3; D gene: TRBD2
CDR3 protein: CASIPPSGLPHHGFF; CDR3 DNA: TGTGCCAGCATCCCCCCCAGCGGGCTACCCCACCACGGGTTCTTC; V gene: TRBV28; clone size: .; J gene: TRBJ2-1; D gene: .
CDR3 protein: CASGPGQGYEQYF; CDR3 DNA: TGTGCCAGTGGACCGGGACAGGGGTACGAGCAGTACTTC; V gene: TRBV19; clone size: .; J gene: TRBJ2-7; D gene: TRBD1
CDR3 protein: CASSFGGGSTDTQYF; CDR3 DNA: TGTGCCAGCAGCTTCGGTGGCGGGAGCACAGATACGCAGTATTTT; V gene: TRBV7-9; clone size: .; J gene: TRBJ2-3; D gene: .
CDR3 protein: CASSVGGRGTGELFF; CDR3 DNA: TGTGCCAGCAGCGTAGGGGGCCGTGGCACCGGGGAGCTGTTTTTT; V gene: TRBV9; clone size: .; J gene: TRBJ2-2; D gene: .
CDR3 protein: CASSLARSTDTQYF; CDR3 DNA: TGTGCCAGCAGCTTAGCGCGGAGCACAGATACGCAGTATTTT; V gene: TRBV7-9; clone size: .; J gene: TRBJ2-3; D gene: .
CDR3 protein: CASSRTRDRNSPLHF; CDR3 DNA: TGTGCCAGCAGTCGCACCCGGGACAGGAATTCACCCCTCCACTTT; V gene: TRBV7-2; clone size: .; J gene: TRBJ1-6; D gene: TRBD1
CDR3 protein: CATASSIGELFF; CDR3 DNA: TGTGCCACCGCCTCCTCGATCGGGGAGCTGTTTTTT; V gene: TRBV19; clone size: few; J gene: TRBJ2-2; D gene: .
CDR3 protein: CSGLSSGNTIYF; CDR3 DNA: TGCAGCGGGCTGAGCTCTGGAAACACCATATATTTT; V gene: TRBV29-1; clone size: .; J gene: TRBJ1-3; D gene: .
CDR3 protein: CASSFWRGAREQYF; CDR3 DNA: TGTGCCAGCAGCTTCTGGCGGGGGGCGCGTGAGCAGTACTTC; V gene: TRBV5-6; clone size: few; J gene: TRBJ2-7; D gene: TRBD2
CDR3 protein: CAWAGTGSQPQHF; CDR3 DNA: TGTGCCTGGGCCGGGACAGGGAGTCAGCCCCAGCATTTT; V gene: TRBV30; clone size: .; J gene: TRBJ1-5; D gene: TRBD1
CDR3 protein: CASSLKNRQGANYGYTF; CDR3 DNA: TGTGCCAGCAGCTTGAAGAATCGACAGGGAGCTAACTATGGCTACACCTTC; V gene: TRBV5-4; clone size: .; J gene: TRBJ1-2; D gene: TRBD1
CDR3 protein: CASSLSSGGNNEQFF; CDR3 DNA: TGTGCCAGCAGCTTGTCTAGCGGGGGGAACAATGAGCAGTTCTTC; V gene: TRBV5-4; clone size: .; J gene: TRBJ2-1; D gene: TRBD2
CDR3 protein: CASSPWTARSSYNEQFF; CDR3 DNA: TGTGCCAGCAGTCCTTGGACAGCCCGTAGCTCCTACAATGAGCAGTTCTTC; V gene: TRBV2; clone size: .; J gene: TRBJ2-1; D gene: .
CDR3 protein: CASSLPLRLAGTVNEQFF; CDR3 DNA: TGTGCCAGCAGCTTACCACTCCGACTAGCGGGTACTGTCAATGAGCAGTTCTTC; V gene: TRBV7-9; clone size: once; J gene: TRBJ2-1; D gene: TRBD2
CDR3 protein: CASSVVRARGKNTQYF; CDR3 DNA: TGTGCCAGCAGTGTCGTGAGGGCCCGGGGAAAGAATACGCAGTATTTT; V gene: TRBV2; clone size: few; J gene: TRBJ2-3; D gene: .
CDR3 protein: CASSPDERLSYF; CDR3 DNA: TGCGCCAGCAGCCCGGATGAAAGGCTGTCGTATTTT; V gene: TRBV5-1; clone size: few; J gene: TRBJ2-3; D gene: .